These 7 T cell receptor beta chains came from one sample sequenced in a study of CD8 T cells in ankylosing spondylitis. MiXCR, applied by TCRdb to the 5' RACE reads, yields one record per CDR3 protein. The table includes 250,000 or so distinct CDR3 sequences, more than 20% detected once. Source material: blood, either unsorted or a sorted T cell fraction (not recorded which). All receptors come from a male donor with ankylosing spondylitis or in good health (not recorded which).

The chain recombines TRBV7-8 with TRBJ2-5; 10 bases agree with TRBD1. The CDR3 covers 16 residues. Germline V gives CDR1 SGHVS, CDR2 FQNEAQ. Unmatched junction bases numbered 7, after V lost 1 base and J lost 5 bases. DNA of the CDR3: TGTGCCAGCAGCTTAGACCTTGGGACAGGGGTCGAGACCCAGTACTTC. This encodes CASSLDLGTGVETQYF.

This clonotype was found a few times. The chain joins TRBV27 to TRBJ1-5; 10 bases are shared with TRBD1. The V and J ends lost 9 bases and 7 bases, in that order; junction bases with no gene match: 12. This CDR3 has 15 amino acids. CDR1 is MNHEY, CDR2 SMNVEV, per germline (reference sequence). The CDR3 loop is CASADRGRGEQPQHF. The CDR3 DNA sequence: TGTGCCAGTGCCGACAGGGGGCGTGGTGAACAGCCCCAGCATTTT.

This clonotype was found many times. The V gene is TRBV24-1, the J gene TRBJ2-1; possibly TRBD1 for D (6 bases). The CDR3 runs to 13 residues. The germline V gene has CDR1 KGHDR and CDR2 SFDVKD. V lost 9 bases and J 5 bases, leaving 13 bases between the germline ends. The CDR3 reads CATRDKRNNEQFF. The CDR3 DNA reads TGTGCCACCCGGGACAAAAGAAACAATGAGCAGTTCTTC.

This clonotype was picked up many times. This chain uses TRBV5-1 with TRBJ2-7; a possible D gene is TRBD2 (5 bases). V was trimmed by 7 bases and J by 0 bases, leaving 17 bases between them. Germline V lookup: CDR1 SGHRS, CDR2 YFSETQ. The CDR3 is 15 amino acids. The CDR3, as DNA: TGCGCCAGCCAAAAGGACTCGACGAGCTCCTACGAGCAGTACTTC. This codes for CASQKDSTSSYEQYF.

This clonotype was picked up many times. V usage is TRBV12-3 or TRBV12-4 and J usage is TRBJ1-1; D may be TRBD1 (5 bases). The germline V and J ends were trimmed by 6 bases and 9 bases, with 17 bases remaining between them. The CDR3 has 13 residues. Here the CDR3 reads CASREAGGGQAFF. In nucleotides, the CDR3 is TGTGCCAGCAGGGAGGCGGGCGGGGGACAAGCTTTCTTT.

The chain employs TRBV20-1 and TRBJ2-4, with D possibly matching TRBD1 (6 bases). CDR1 DFQATT and CDR2 SNEGSKA come from the germline V gene (reference sequence). This CDR3 region has 15 residues. V gave up 0 bases and J gave up 5 bases, with 14 bases separating them. CDR3 sequence reads: CSARDIGQWENIQYF. DNA of the CDR3: TGCAGTGCTAGAGATATCGGACAGTGGGAAAACATTCAGTACTTC.

CDR3 region: CSASKNNEQFF. CDR3 DNA sequence: TGCAGTGCCAGCAAGAACAATGAGCAGTTCTTC. The chain joins TRBV20-1 to TRBJ2-1, with D hard to call. V shed 6 bases and J shed 5 bases, with 8 bases lying between them. CDR3 length equals 11 residues. The germline V gene encodes CDR1 DFQATT and CDR2 SNEGSKA (reference sequence).